This T cell receptor (beta chain) was sequenced in a study of Ad26.COV2.S vaccination and SARS-CoV-2 variants. Regarding the study as a whole: Comparable non-spike TCR breadth was observed in vaccine and placebo recipients. Total T cell responses were possibly underestimated by TCR breadth and depth analyses. Relative to placebo recipients, vaccine recipients exhibited elevated spike-specific TCR breadth. The breadth of spike-specific CD8+ and CD4+ T cell responses after vaccination was reportedly substantial.

Comment on this clone: Its target is unknown.

The CDR3 sequence is 13 residues long. In germline, CDR1 is KGHDR, CDR2 SFDVKD. Trimming took off 4 bases at V and 7 bases at J, with 9 bases between the two ends. Assay: immunoSEQ multiplex PCR; the TCRdb copy retains only in-frame clones and omits some. The sample has approximately 90,000 clones, approximately 81% seen once; the top ten hold approximately 15%. V and J are TRBV24-1 and TRBJ2-2; D not resolved. The sequence derives from a human donor who had recovered from COVID-19. Sequences were derived from peripheral blood, sampled after recovery from COVID-19. CDR3 sequence reads: CATSERIYGELFF. The CDR3 nucleotides are TGTGCCACCAGTGAGCGGATTTACGGGGAGCTGTTTTTT.